This T cell receptor (beta chain) was obtained from a study of shared clonotypes between healthy human individuals. Clones were sequenced by immunoSEQ multiplex PCR, and TCRdb holds only the in-frame ones, with some missing. The table has around 2.1 million clones, about 92% seen once; the top ten hold 1.5% to 2%. CD45RO-negative cells were positively selected for CCR7, leaving out terminally differentiated effector memory CD45RA+ cells. The CDR3 is 13 residues long. The germline CDR1 and CDR2 sequences are SGHAT and FQNNGV. V gave up 3 bases and J gave up 6 bases, with 8 bases separating them. Input material: naive CD8+ T cells from PBMCs. The sequence was obtained from a man younger than 35 in good health. Some clones in this sample may be carry-over from other donors' samples. V and J are TRBV11-2 and TRBJ2-2; tentatively, D is TRBD2 (6 bases). CDR3 in amino acids: CASSFAGSGELFF. The CDR3 DNA reads as TGTGCCAGCAGCTTCGCGGGGTCCGGGGAGCTGTTTTTT.